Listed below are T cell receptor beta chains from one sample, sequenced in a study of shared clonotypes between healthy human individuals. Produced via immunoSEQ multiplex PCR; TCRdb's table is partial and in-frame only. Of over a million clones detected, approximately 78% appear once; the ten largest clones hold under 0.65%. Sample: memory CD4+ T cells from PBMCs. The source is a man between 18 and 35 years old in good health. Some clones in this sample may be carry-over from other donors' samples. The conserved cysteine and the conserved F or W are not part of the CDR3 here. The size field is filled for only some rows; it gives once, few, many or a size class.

cdr3_aa: ASSVSPSKGEKLF
j_call: TRBJ1-4
v_call: TRBV6-1
clone_size: -

cdr3_aa: ASSISWTSGVIEQF
j_call: TRBJ2-1
v_call: TRBV27
clone_size: -

cdr3_aa: SVEGSGGTQY
j_call: TRBJ2-5
v_call: TRBV29-1
clone_size: once

cdr3_aa: ASSESGAPNTGELF
j_call: TRBJ2-2
v_call: TRBV25-1
clone_size: -

cdr3_aa: ASRGPWGETQY
j_call: TRBJ2-5
v_call: TRBV6-5
clone_size: -

cdr3_aa: ASSLGGRDTQY
j_call: TRBJ2-3
v_call: TRBV7-9
clone_size: -

cdr3_aa: ASSAGGQETQY
j_call: TRBJ2-5
v_call: TRBV11-3
clone_size: once

cdr3_aa: ASSLTSGIFGETQY
j_call: TRBJ2-5
v_call: TRBV5-1
clone_size: once

cdr3_aa: ASSPSSKLAKNIQY
j_call: TRBJ2-4
v_call: TRBV4-2
clone_size: -

cdr3_aa: ASSQLNMGLSTNEKLF
j_call: TRBJ1-4
v_call: TRBV4-1
clone_size: -

cdr3_aa: ASSQVRNEQF
j_call: TRBJ2-1
v_call: TRBV14
clone_size: once

cdr3_aa: SVERGADTQY
j_call: TRBJ2-3
v_call: TRBV29-1
clone_size: -

cdr3_aa: ASSLVGGYQETQY
j_call: TRBJ2-5
v_call: TRBV11-2
clone_size: -

cdr3_aa: ASSAPGLQQHEQY
j_call: TRBJ2-7
v_call: TRBV11-2
clone_size: -